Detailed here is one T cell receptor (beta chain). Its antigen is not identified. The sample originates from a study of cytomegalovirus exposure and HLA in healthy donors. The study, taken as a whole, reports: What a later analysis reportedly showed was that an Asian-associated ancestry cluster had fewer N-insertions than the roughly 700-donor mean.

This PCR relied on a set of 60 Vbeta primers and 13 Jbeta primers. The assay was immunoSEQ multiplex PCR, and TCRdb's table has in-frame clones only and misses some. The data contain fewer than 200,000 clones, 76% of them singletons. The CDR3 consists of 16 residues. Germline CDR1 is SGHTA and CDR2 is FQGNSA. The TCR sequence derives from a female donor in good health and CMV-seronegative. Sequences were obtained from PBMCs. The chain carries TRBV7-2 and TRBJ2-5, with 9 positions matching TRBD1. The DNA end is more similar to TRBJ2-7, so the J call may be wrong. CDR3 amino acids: CASSLVPGDRAYEQYF. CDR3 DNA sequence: TGTGCCAGCAGCTTAGTTCCCGGGGACAGGGCCTACGAGCAGTACTTC.